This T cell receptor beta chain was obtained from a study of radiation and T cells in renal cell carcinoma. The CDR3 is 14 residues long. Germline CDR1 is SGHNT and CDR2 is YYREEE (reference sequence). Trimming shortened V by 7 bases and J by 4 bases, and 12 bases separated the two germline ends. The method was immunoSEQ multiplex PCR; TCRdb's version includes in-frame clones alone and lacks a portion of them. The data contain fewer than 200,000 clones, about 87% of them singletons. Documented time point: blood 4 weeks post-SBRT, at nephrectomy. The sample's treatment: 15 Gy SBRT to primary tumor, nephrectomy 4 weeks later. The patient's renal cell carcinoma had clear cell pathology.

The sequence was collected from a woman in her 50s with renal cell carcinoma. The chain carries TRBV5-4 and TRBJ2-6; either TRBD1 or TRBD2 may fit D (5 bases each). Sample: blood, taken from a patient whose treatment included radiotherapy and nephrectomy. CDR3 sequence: CASSRGMGANVLTF. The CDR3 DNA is TGTGCCAGCTCCCGGGGCATGGGGGCCAACGTCCTGACTTTC.